This T cell receptor (beta chain) was sequenced for a study of metastatic and nonmetastatic thyroid tumors. Study-level information: The authors compared repertoires across blood and tumor or nodule tissue from malignant and benign thyroid patients.

The CDR3 runs 13 residues. Looked up from germline, CDR1 is MNHNS and CDR2 is SASEGT. The ends were cut back, 1 base at V and 14 bases at J, with 17 bases in the middle. Each patient came to thyroid surgery without any prior treatment (of any kind). TCRdb reanalyzed the PCR reads with MiXCR. The table has 11,000 or so clones, 26% seen once. The genes are TRBV6-1 and TRBJ1-1; D might be TRBD1 (5 bases). The specimen was tumor tissue. The sequence derives from a female donor with papillary thyroid cancer or a benign thyroid nodule (not recorded which). Some clones in this sample may be carry-over from other donors' samples. CDR3 amino acids: CASSEEFWQGAFF. The CDR3 DNA sequence: TGTGCCAGCAGTGAAGAATTTTGGCAGGGAGCCTTCTTT.